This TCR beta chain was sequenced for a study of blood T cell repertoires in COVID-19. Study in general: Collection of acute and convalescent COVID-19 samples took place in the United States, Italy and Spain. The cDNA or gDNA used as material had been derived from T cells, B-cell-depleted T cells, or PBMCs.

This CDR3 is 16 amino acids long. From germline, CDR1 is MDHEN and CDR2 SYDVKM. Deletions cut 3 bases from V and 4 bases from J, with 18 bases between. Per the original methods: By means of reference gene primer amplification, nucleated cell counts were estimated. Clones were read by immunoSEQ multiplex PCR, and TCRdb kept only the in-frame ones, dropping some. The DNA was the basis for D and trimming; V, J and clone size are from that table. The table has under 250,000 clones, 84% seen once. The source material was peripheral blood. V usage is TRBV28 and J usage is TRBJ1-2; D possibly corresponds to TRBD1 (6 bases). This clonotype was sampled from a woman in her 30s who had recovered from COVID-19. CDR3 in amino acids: CASSLLQTQGTYGYTF. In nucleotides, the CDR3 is TGTGCCAGCAGTTTGCTACAAACACAGGGTACCTATGGCTACACCTTC.